This T cell receptor beta chain was obtained from a study of long-term antiretroviral therapy in people with HIV (dated by TCRdb to 2022 to 2024). Turning to the overall study: The earliest samples were collected about a decade before the 2015 WHO recommendation for immediate ART, when ART was typically delayed until CD4 counts fell. This retrospective serial study examined whether starting ART and sustained HIV suppression were associated with changes in the composition and diversity of the TRB repertoire in peripheral blood. Test extractions of a monoclonal T-cell line alongside 33 polyclonal samples showed no cross-contamination during QIAcube processing. About 35% of the 30 participants with HIV were female. The cohort contributed about 200 cryopreserved PBMC samples from about 31 adults with confirmed HIV infection, collected serially over a mean of roughly 6 years (range 1-12).

This clone was picked up one time. There is no known antigen for this receptor. One base away there is no much larger clone; base qualities are not given. Participants were included only if at least one PBMC sample before ART initiation and at least two post-ART samples were available. Treatment was received in the United States of America by all participants with HIV. Before DNA extraction, cryopreserved samples of about 1-11 million PBMC were thawed and then washed. At the time of the earliest PBMC sample, participants with HIV were aged between about 20 and 54 years. Per participant, PBMC samples came from 1-4 timepoints prior to ART initiation and 2-8 timepoints following ART initiation, for a median of 7 samples. Serial HIV viral load, CD4+ T-cell count, ART history and demographic data were obtained for every participant. Using a Qiagen kit on a QIAcube, genomic DNA was extracted from unsorted PBMC, with samples processed in batches of 12.

General findings and caveats noted by the study authors: Because pre-ART samples had limited cell numbers, profiling was done on unsorted PBMC rather than on sorted CD4+ and CD8+ T cells. The repertoire was dominated across all time points by expanded TRB clones identified before ART initiation, although this dominance was seen to fluctuate and to decrease in many PLHIV after ART. CDR3 length ranges in HIV repertoires were narrower than in controls, and network structure suggested an antigen-experienced repertoire with only a slight naive shift after ART. The samples span the years 2004 to 2017, and the ART regimens used at that time may not be as effective as current regimens. Inferences about post-ART repertoire changes are limited because no data were available on ART adherence, viral resistance or therapy changes. Owing to limited PBMC availability, only the TCR beta chain was sequenced, without alpha chain pairing. Starting ART was linked to a significant rise in TRB diversity, yet even after long-term ART the diversity remained significantly lower than in transplant donor controls.

The immunoSEQ hsTCRB v3.0 assay was used at survey level resolution for TRB variable region sequencing. TRB sequencing targeted a depth of about 40,000-50,000 T-cell genomes per sample. Pooled TRB libraries were sequenced on an Illumina MiSeq with a v3 150-cycle kit. Per the authors' processing: Repertoire analysis ran in R within a reproducible Nextflow workflow covering QC, data transformation and analysis. LymphoSeq2, an R package for exploring AIRR-Seq data, was used to implement custom analyses. After excluding a few samples that yielded fewer than 5000 total TRB sequences, 188 HIV repertoires remained for analysis. Of the approximately 190 retained HIV repertoires, approximately 60 were collected before and more than 120 after ART initiation. Repertoires were downsampled to 5000 TRB nucleotide sequences, and summary statistics were averaged over 100 downsampling iterations. The analysis kept only TRB sequences whose CDR3 regions were at least seven amino acids long. Diversity was measured with a Shannon entropy-derived clonality score and the Gini coefficient. Repertoire networks linked the top 5000 CDR3 amino acid sequences whenever two sequences differed by an edit distance of one. Antigen specificity groups and MHC restriction were predicted for TRB CDR3 amino acid sequences with GLIPH2. CDR3 amino acid sequences were matched against VDJdb and McPAS-TCR to flag known CMV, EBV, HIV or tissue antigen associations. Pre-ART, post-ART and control groups were compared with Wilcoxon signed-rank tests and Holm-Bonferroni correction. Here the immuneACCESS table is served through TCRdb, limited to in-frame sequences with V and J called. Missing clones are a known gap in these copies; in checked studies unresolved V genes cover under half, and the rest lacks a known reason. V, J and clone size derive from that table, while D and trimming were established from the DNA sequence. This sample lists over 25,000 clones; approximately 83% were detected once. Of the sample, 9.5% to 10% falls within the top ten clones.

The germline V gene encodes CDR1 MGHRA and CDR2 YSYEKL. Cut back by 4 bases and 4 bases, the V and J ends lie 16 bases apart. The cysteine opens and the phenylalanine closes a CDR3 of 15 amino acids. The kept DNA is CDR3 alone, 45 bases in frame from the first base. The V and J segments used are TRBV4-1 and TRBJ1-2; TRBD1 is a possible D gene, resting on 5 matching bases. This receptor was identified in a man between 25 and 39 years old with HIV. The sequences come from unsorted PBMCs, collected 2.7 to 2.8 years after starting antiretroviral therapy. The CDR3 reads CASSPPGARPYGYTF. The DNA sequence is TGCGCCAGCAGCCCCCCCGGGGCACGACCCTATGGCTACACCTTC.